Listed here are 3 T cell receptor beta chains from one sample, sequenced in a study of T-cell reconstitution after alpha-beta-depleted transplantation in children. Unique molecular identifiers tagged the TCRbeta library. One entry per CDR3 protein, called by TCRdb with MiXCR from the PCR reads. The sample holds approximately 350,000 distinct CDR3 sequences, around 10% seen once. Source: PBMCs from the stem cell graft donor, taken from the stem cell graft. The source is a human donor who donated a stem cell graft to a child with acute lymphoblastic leukemia.

The genes are TRBV7-6 and TRBJ2-1; 7 positions agree with TRBD2. CDR1 is SGHVS, CDR2 FNYEAQ, per germline. The CDR3 loop spans 15 amino acids. The V and J ends lost 4 bases and 4 bases, in that order; junction bases with no gene match: 7. In nucleotides, the CDR3 is TGTGCCAGCAGCTGGGGGGGGGGTCTGTACAATGAGCAGTTCTTC. It translates to CASSWGGGLYNEQFF. The full variable domain, completed using reference TRBV7-6 and TRBJ2-1, is GAGVSQSPRYKVTKRGQDVALRCDPISGHVSLYWYRQALGQGPEFLTYFNYEAQQDKSGLPNDRFSAERPEGSISTLTIQRTEQRDSAMYRCASSWGGGLYNEQFFGPGTRLTVL.

This clonotype was found a few times. The V and J genes are TRBV12-3 or TRBV12-4 and TRBJ2-3; D might be TRBD1 or TRBD2, each matching 5 bases. This CDR3 is built from 12 residues. Between the trimmed V and J ends, which lost 4 bases and 9 bases, there was a span of 11 bases. In nucleotides, the CDR3 is TGTGCCAGCAGTTCCCCTTGGGGGACGCAGTATTTT. Its protein is CASSSPWGTQYF.

CDR3 sequence (DNA): TGTGCCAGTATCGCGGCGGGGGCGGATTCACCCCTCCACTTT. It yields the protein CASIAAGADSPLHF. This chain links TRBV28 with TRBJ1-6; D possibly corresponds to TRBD1 (6 bases). The V gene's germline CDR1 is MDHEN and CDR2 SYDVKM. V gave up 9 bases and J gave up 8 bases, with 17 bases separating them. This CDR3 is built from 14 residues.